This T cell receptor (beta chain) comes out of a study of vaccination effects on CD4 cells after COVID-19. Germline V lookup: CDR1 MDHEN, CDR2 SYDVKM. V shed 6 bases and J 8 bases; nucleotides not matched to a gene: 10. The CDR3 has 15 residues. Subsequent to a culture period of about ten days, CD4+ T cells were isolated. TCRdb's table, derived via immunoSEQ multiplex PCR, lists solely in-frame clones and lacks some. The repertoire holds about 48,000 clones, with 50% to 80% as singletons. Details on this clone: Its antigen is undetermined.

The origin of this receptor is a human donor who received a COVID-19 vaccine. The chain is built from TRBV28 and TRBJ1-3; 10 positions agree with TRBD1. Sequencing was performed on CD4+ T cells from PBMCs cultured without peptide, taken before COVID-19 vaccination. For the CDR3, the DNA is TGTGCCAGCAGCCTGGGGACAGGGGTTGGGTACACCATATATTTT. It specifies CASSLGTGVGYTIYF.